In this sample, the clone carrying this T cell receptor (beta chain) turned up once. Per the original methods: Estimates of nucleated cell counts were drawn from the amplification of reference gene primers. TCRdb keeps only in-frame clones here, not all; method: immunoSEQ multiplex PCR. V and J calls and clone size are copied from that table; D and trimming were computed from the DNA. Of some 260,000 clones in the sample, around 90% are singletons; the top ten hold over 0.55%. These data are taken from a study of blood T cell repertoires in COVID-19. Study-wide background: In each case, the material was cDNA or gDNA derived from T cells, B-cell-depleted T cells, or PBMCs.

The CDR3 is 15 residues long. Germline values: CDR1 GTSNPN, CDR2 SVGIG (reference sequence). The germline V and J ends were trimmed by 0 bases and 3 bases, with 15 bases remaining between them. The chain employs TRBV30 and TRBJ2-7, with D perhaps TRBD1 (6 bases). The TCR sequence derives from a human donor in a cohort sampled during active COVID-19. The sample was peripheral blood. The CDR3 loop reads CAWSVVGQIDYEQYF. The CDR3 DNA reads as TGTGCCTGGAGTGTAGTAGGACAGATAGACTACGAGCAGTACTTC.